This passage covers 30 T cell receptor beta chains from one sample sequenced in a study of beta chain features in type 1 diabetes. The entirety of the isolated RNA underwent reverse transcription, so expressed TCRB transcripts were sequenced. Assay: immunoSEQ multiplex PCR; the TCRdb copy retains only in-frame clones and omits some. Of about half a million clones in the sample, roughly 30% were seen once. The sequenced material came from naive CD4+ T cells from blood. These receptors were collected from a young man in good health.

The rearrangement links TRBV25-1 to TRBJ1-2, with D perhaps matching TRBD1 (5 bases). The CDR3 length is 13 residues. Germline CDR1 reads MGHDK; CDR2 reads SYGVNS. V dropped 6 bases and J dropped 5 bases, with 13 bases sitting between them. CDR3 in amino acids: CASSRFPGYGYTF. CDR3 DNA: TGTGCCAGCAGCCGCTTTCCAGGGTATGGCTACACCTTC.

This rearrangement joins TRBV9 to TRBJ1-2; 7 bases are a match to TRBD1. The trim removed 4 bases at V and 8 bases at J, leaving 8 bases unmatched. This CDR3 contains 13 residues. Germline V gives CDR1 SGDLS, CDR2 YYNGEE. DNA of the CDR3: TGTGCCAGCAGCCCTCGGGACAGCGGGGGCTACACCTTC. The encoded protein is CASSPRDSGGYTF.

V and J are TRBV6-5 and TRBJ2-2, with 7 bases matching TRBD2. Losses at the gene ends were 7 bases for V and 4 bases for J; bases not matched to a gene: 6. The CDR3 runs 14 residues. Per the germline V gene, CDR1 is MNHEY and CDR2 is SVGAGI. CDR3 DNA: TGTGCCAGCAAGCGGGGATTGGGCACCGGGGAGCTGTTTTTT. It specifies CASKRGLGTGELFF.

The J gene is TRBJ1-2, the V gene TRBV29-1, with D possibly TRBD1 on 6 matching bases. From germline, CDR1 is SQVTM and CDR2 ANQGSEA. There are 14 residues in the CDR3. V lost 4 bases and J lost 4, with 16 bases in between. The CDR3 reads CSVVRDNSGYGYTF. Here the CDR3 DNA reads TGCAGCGTTGTTAGGGACAATTCCGGCTATGGCTACACCTTC.

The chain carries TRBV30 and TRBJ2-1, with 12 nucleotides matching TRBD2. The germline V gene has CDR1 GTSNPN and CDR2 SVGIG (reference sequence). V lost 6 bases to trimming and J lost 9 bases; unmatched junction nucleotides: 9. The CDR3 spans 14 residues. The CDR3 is CACPQTSGRGEQFF. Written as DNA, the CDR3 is TGTGCCTGCCCTCAGACTAGCGGGAGAGGTGAGCAGTTCTTC.

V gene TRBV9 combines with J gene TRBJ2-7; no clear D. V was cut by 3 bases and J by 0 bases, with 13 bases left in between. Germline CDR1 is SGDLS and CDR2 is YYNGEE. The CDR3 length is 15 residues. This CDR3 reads CASSEAPSLSYEQYF. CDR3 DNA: TGTGCCAGCAGCGAAGCACCCTCTCTCTCCTACGAGCAGTACTTC.

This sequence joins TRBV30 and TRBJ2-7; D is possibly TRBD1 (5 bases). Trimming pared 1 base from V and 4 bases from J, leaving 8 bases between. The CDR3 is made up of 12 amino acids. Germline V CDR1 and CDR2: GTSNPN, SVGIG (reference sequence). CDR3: CAWSDGQYEQYF. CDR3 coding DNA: TGTGCCTGGAGTGACGGACAATACGAGCAGTACTTC.

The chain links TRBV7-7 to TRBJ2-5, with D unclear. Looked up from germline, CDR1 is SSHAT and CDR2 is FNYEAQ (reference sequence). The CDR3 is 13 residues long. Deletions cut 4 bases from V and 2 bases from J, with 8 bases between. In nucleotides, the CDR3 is TGTGCCAGCAGCTGGACCCCTCAAGAGACCCAGTACTTC. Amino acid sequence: CASSWTPQETQYF.

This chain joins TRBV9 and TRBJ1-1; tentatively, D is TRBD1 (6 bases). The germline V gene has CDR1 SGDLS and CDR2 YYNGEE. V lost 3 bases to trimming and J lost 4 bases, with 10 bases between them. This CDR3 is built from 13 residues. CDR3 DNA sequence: TGTGCCAGCAGCGAAGGACAGACCACTGAAGCTTTCTTT. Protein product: CASSEGQTTEAFF.

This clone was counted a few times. The CDR3 sequence: CAWSTRQINYGYTF. DNA for the CDR3: TGTGCCTGGAGTACCAGACAGATTAACTATGGCTACACCTTC. This chain joins TRBV30 and TRBJ1-2; maybe TRBD1 (5 bases). The CDR3 spans 14 residues. Trimming took 2 bases from V and 1 from J, leaving 11 bases between them. The V gene's germline CDR1 is GTSNPN and CDR2 SVGIG (reference sequence).

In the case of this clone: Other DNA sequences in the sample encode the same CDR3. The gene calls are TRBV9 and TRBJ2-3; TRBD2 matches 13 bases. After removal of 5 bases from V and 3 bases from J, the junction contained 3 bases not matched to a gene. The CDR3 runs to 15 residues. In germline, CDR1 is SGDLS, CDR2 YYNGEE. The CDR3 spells CASSATSGRTDTQYF. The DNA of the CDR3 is TGTGCCAGCAGTGCGACTAGCGGGAGGACAGATACGCAGTATTTT.

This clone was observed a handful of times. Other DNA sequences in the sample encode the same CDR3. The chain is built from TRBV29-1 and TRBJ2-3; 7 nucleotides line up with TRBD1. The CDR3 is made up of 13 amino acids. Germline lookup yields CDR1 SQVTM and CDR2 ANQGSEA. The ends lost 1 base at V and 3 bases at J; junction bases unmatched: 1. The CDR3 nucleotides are TGCAGCGTTGAAGCAGGGGGAACAGATACGCAGTATTTT. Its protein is CSVEAGGTDTQYF.

The CDR3 reads CASSLSSPNEQFF. CDR3 coding DNA: TGCGCCAGCAGCTTGTCTAGCCCCAATGAGCAGTTCTTC. This sequence joins TRBV5-1 and TRBJ2-1, with a tentative D call TRBD2 (5 bases). Trimming pared 1 base from V and 6 bases from J, leaving 8 bases between. The CDR3 length is 13 residues. Germline CDR1 is SGHRS and CDR2 is YFSETQ.

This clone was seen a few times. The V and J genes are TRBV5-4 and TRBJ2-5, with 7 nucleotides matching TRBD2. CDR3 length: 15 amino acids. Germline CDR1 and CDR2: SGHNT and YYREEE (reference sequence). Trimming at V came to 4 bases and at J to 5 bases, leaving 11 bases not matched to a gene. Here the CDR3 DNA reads TGTGCCAGCAGCGAGTGGCAGCGGGGCGGGGAGACCCAGTACTTC. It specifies CASSEWQRGGETQYF.

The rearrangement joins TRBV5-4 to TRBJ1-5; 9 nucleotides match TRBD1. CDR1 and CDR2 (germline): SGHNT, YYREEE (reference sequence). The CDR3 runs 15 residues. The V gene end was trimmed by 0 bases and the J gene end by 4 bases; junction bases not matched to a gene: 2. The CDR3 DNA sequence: TGTGCCAGCAGCTTGGACAGGGGGCGGAATCAGCCCCAGCATTTT. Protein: CASSLDRGRNQPQHF.

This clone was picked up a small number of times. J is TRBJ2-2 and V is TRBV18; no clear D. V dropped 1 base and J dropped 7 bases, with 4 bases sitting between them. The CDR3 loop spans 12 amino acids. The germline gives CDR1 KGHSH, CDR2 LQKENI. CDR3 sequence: CASSPRNGELFF. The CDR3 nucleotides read TGTGCCAGCTCACCACGGAACGGGGAGCTGTTTTTT. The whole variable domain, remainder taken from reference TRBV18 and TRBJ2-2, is NAGVMQNPRHLVRRRGQEARLRCSPMKGHSHVYWYRQLPEEGLKFMVYLQKENIIDESGMPKERFSAEFPKEGPSILRIQQVVRGDSAAYFCASSPRNGELFFGEGSRLTVL.

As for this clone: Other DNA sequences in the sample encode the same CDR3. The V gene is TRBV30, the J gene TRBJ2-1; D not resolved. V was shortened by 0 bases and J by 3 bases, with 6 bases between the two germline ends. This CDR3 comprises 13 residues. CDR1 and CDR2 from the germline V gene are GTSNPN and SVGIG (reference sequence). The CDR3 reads CAWSVGGYNEQFF. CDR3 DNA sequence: TGTGCCTGGAGTGTAGGCGGCTACAATGAGCAGTTCTTC.

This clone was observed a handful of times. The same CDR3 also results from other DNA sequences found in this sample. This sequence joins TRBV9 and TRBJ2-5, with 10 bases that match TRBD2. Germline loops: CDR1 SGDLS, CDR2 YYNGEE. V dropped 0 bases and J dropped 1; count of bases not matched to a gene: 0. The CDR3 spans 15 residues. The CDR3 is CASSVGTSGQETQYF. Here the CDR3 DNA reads TGTGCCAGCAGCGTAGGGACTAGCGGCCAAGAGACCCAGTACTTC.

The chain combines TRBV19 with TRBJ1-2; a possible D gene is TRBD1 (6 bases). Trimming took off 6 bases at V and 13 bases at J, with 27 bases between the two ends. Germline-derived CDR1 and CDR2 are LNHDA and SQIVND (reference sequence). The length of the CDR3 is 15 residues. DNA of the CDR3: TGTGCCAGTAGCTTCTCGGGGAGGGACAACCGAGCAGGCACCTTC. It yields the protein CASSFSGRDNRAGTF.

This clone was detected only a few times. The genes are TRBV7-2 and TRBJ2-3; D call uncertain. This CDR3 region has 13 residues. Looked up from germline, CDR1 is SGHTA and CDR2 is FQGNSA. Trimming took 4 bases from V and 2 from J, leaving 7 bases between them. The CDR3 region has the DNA TGTGCCAGCAGCTCCGTCGACACAGATACGCAGTATTTT. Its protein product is CASSSVDTDTQYF.

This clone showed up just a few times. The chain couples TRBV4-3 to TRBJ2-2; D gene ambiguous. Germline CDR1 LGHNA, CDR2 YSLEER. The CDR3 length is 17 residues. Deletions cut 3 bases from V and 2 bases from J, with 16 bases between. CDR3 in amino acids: CASSHDLVTPNTGELFF. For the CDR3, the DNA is TGCGCCAGCAGCCACGACCTCGTGACACCAAACACCGGGGAGCTGTTTTTT.

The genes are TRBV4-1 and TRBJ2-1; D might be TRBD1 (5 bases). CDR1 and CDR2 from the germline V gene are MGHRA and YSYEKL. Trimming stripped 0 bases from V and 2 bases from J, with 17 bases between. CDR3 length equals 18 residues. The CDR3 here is CASSQDGAWQGPYNEQFF. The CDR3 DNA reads TGCGCCAGCAGCCAAGATGGCGCATGGCAGGGCCCCTACAATGAGCAGTTCTTC.

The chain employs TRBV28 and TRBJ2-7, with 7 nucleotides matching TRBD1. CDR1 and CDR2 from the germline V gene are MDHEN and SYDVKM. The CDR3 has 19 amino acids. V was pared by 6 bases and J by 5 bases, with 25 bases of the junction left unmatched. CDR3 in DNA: TGTGCCAGCAGACCACCCCCGGGACAGCCCTTAGGCAGTCAGAACGAGCAGTACTTC. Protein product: CASRPPPGQPLGSQNEQYF.

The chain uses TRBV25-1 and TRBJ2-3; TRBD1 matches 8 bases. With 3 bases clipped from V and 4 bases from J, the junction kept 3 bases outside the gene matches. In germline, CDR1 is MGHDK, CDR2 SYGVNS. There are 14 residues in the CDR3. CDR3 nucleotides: TGTGCCAGCAGTGAGACAGGGGTGGCAGATACGCAGTATTTT. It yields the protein CASSETGVADTQYF. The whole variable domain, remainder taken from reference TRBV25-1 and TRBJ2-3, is EADIYQTPRYLVIGTGKKITLECSQTMGHDKMYWYQQDPGMELHLIHYSYGVNSTEKGDLSSESTVSRIRTEHFPLTLESARPSHTSQYLCASSETGVADTQYFGPGTRLTVL.

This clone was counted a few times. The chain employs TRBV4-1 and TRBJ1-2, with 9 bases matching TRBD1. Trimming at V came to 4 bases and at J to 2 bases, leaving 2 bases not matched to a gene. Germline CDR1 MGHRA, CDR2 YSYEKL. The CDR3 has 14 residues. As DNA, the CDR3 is TGCGCCAGCAGCCTGGGACAGGGAAACTATGGCTACACCTTC. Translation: CASSLGQGNYGYTF.

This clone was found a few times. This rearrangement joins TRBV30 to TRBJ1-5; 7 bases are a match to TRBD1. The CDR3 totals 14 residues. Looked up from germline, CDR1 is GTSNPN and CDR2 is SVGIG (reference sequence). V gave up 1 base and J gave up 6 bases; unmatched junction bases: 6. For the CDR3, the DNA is TGTGCCTGGAGTGCTGACAGGGCCCCTCAGCCCCAGCATTTT. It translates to CAWSADRAPQPQHF.

CDR3 nucleotides: TGTGCCAGCAGCTTAGACAGGAGGGCCGGGGAGCTGTTTTTT. It is translated as CASSLDRRAGELFF. The chain couples TRBV13 to TRBJ2-2, with D perhaps matching TRBD2 (6 bases). There are 14 residues in the CDR3. Trimming took 1 base from V and 6 from J, leaving 9 bases between them. CDR1 PRHDT and CDR2 FYEKMQ come from the germline V gene (reference sequence).

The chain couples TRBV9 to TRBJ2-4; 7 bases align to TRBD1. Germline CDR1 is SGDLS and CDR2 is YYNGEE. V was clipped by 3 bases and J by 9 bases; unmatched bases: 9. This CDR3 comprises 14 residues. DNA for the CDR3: TGTGCCAGCAGCGGAGCCACTCCAGGGGGCATTCAGTACTTC. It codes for CASSGATPGGIQYF.

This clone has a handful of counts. The CDR3 DNA sequence: TGTGCCAGCTCGGGCGGGGACCACTCCTACAATGAGCAGTTCTTC. Translated, it gives CASSGGDHSYNEQFF. This chain joins TRBV18 and TRBJ2-1; weak D call: TRBD2 (6 bases). The CDR3 covers 15 residues. Germline V CDR1 and CDR2: KGHSH, LQKENI. Trimming left V 6 bases short and J 0 bases short, with 12 bases between.

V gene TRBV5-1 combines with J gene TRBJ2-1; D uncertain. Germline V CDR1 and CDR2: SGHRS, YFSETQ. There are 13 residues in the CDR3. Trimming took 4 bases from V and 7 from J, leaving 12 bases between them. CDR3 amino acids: CASSGLLSNEQFF. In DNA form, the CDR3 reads TGCGCCAGCAGCGGTCTTTTGAGTAATGAGCAGTTCTTC. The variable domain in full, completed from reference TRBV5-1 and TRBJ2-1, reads KAGVTQTPRYLIKTRGQQVTLSCSPISGHRSVSWYQQTPGQGLQFLFEYFSETQRNKGNFPGRFSGRQFSNSRSEMNVSTLELGDSALYLCASSGLLSNEQFFGPGTRLTVL.